The 4 T cell receptor beta chains presented below share a single source sample, sequenced in a study of shared clonotypes between healthy human individuals (TCRdb year 2020). Receptor libraries were prepared by the immunoSEQ multiplex PCR assay. TCRdb provides this immuneACCESS table in a form limited to in-frame rearrangements. Some clones are lacking; in checked studies, under half of them reflect an unresolved V gene, and why the rest are absent is not known. Within this sample are over 2 million clones, with 85% to 95% of them counted one time only. The top ten hold 0.1% to 0.15% of the sample. The sample consisted of naive CD4+ T cells sorted from blood. Explained via the paper, the cell subset or site label denotes: CD45RA+ positively selected. The receptors shown here come from a young man in good health.

This chain uses TRBV7-8 with TRBJ1-1; TRBD1 matches 9 bases. Germline V gene lookup returns CDR1 SGHVS and CDR2 FQNEAQ. CDR3 length: 13 amino acids. Trimming at V came to 5 bases and at J to 11 bases, leaving 9 bases not matched to a gene. In DNA form, the CDR3 reads TGTGCCAGCAGCGTAGGACAGGGGCTGACGGCTTTCTTT. It specifies CASSVGQGLTAFF.

The chain is built from TRBV7-9 and TRBJ2-7, with TRBD1 as a possible D gene (7 bases). CDR1 SEHNR and CDR2 FQNEAQ come from the germline V gene (reference sequence). The V end was cut by 5 bases, the J end by 3 bases, with 20 bases between. The CDR3 totals 16 residues. CDR3 nucleotides: TGTGCCAGCAGCCGAACGACAGGGCGGGGCAGCTACGAGCAGTACTTC. This gives the protein CASSRTTGRGSYEQYF.

This rearrangement joins TRBV18 to TRBJ1-6, with unresolved D. Germline values: CDR1 KGHSH, CDR2 LQKENI. The CDR3 extends over 19 amino acids. V was pared by 3 bases and J by 5 bases, with 23 bases between. Here the CDR3 reads CASSPQRGLLIKDNSPLHF. As DNA, the CDR3 is TGTGCCAGCTCACCTCAAAGAGGGCTACTGATTAAGGATAATTCACCCCTCCACTTT.

Worth noting for this clone: With a much larger clone just one base away, this may be a read error. Other DNA sequences of this sample code for an identical CDR3. V is TRBV13 and J is TRBJ2-7; D not certain. Germline loops: CDR1 PRHDT, CDR2 FYEKMQ (reference sequence). This CDR3 has 12 amino acids. Trimming took 0 bases from V and 0 from J, leaving 0 bases between them. The CDR3 loop is CASSLGSYEQYF. CDR3 sequence (DNA): TGTGCCAGCAGCTTAGGCTCCTACGAGCAGTACTTC. Complete variable domain (other parts from reference TRBV13 and TRBJ2-7): AAGVIQSPRHLIKEKRETATLKCYPIPRHDTVYWYQQGPGQDPQFLISFYEKMQSDKGSIPDRFSAQQFSDYHSELNMSSLELGDSALYFCASSLGSYEQYFGPGTRLTVT.